This T cell receptor beta chain was captured in a study of response to subunit inactivated influenza vaccine. This clonotype showed up just a few times. Its cognate antigen is unknown. Broader study findings: Few new T cells, the authors suggested, are recruited by each seasonal influenza vaccination.

Germline V lookup: CDR1 SQVTM, CDR2 ANQGSEA. This CDR3 has 12 residues. Trimming removed 7 bases from V and 7 bases from J; junction bases left unmatched: 9. TCRdb fed the RT-PCR reads into MiXCR, producing one record per CDR3 protein. In the table there are hundreds of thousands of distinct CDR3 sequences, roughly 27% of which are singletons. The sequencing here drew on CD4+ T cells sorted from PBMCs, taken 5 to 6 days after vaccination. The sequence was obtained from a man aged 50 to 59 who received an inactivated influenza vaccine. The J gene is TRBJ2-7, the V gene TRBV29-1; TRBD1 aligns across 8 bases. The DNA for the CDR3 is TGCAGCGGCGGACAGGGAGATTTGGAGCAGTACTTC. Residues: CSGGQGDLEQYF.